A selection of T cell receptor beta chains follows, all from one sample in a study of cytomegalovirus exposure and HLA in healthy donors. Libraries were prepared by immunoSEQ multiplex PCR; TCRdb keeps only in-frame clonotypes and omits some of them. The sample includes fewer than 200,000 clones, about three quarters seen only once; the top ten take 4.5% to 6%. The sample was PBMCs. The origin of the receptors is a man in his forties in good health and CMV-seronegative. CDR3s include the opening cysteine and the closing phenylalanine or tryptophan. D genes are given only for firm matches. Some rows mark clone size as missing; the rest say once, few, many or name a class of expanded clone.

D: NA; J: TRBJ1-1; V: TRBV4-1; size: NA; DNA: TGCGCCAGCAGCCCGAGAGGAGATACTGAAGCTTTCTTT; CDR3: CASSPRGDTEAFF
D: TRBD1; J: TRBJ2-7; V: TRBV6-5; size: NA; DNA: TGTGCCAGCAGTGTGGGACAGGGTGGGTACGAGCAGTACTTC; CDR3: CASSVGQGGYEQYF
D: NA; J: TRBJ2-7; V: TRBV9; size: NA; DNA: TGTGCCAGCAGCGTAGATAGCGACCAAACGGACGAGCAGTACTTC; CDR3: CASSVDSDQTDEQYF
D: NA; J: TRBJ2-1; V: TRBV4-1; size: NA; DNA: TGCGCCAGCAGGAATAGCGGAGGACCGTACAATGAGCAGTTCTTC; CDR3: CASRNSGGPYNEQFF
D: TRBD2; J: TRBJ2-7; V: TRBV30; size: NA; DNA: TGTGCCTGGACGGGGGGGTCTTCCTACGAGCAGTACTTC; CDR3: CAWTGGSSYEQYF
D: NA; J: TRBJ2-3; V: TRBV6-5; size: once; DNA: TGTGCCAGCAACCCGGACACCGGCACAGATACGCAGTATTTT; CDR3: CASNPDTGTDTQYF
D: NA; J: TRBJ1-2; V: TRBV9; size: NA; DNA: TGTGCCAGCAGCGTAGGGGGGGATGGGGGCTACACCTTC; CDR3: CASSVGGDGGYTF
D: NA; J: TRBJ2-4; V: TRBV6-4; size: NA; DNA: TGTGCCAGCACAGGTGAAATTCAGTACTTC; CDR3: CASTGEIQYF
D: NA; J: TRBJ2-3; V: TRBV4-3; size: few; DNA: TGCGCCAGCAGCCAAGACTTGTGGGCCGCGGATACGCAGTATTTT; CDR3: CASSQDLWAADTQYF
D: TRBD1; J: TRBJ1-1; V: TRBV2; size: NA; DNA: TGTGCCAGCAGCGGACAGGGGAAGAACACTGAAGCTTTCTTT; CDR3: CASSGQGKNTEAFF
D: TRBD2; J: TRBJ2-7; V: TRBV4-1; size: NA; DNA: TGCGCCAGCAGCCCCCCGGGGGGGTACGAGCAGTACTTC; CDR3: CASSPPGGYEQYF
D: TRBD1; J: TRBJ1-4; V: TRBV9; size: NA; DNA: TGTGCCAGCAGCCCCCGACAGGGGGCTAATGAAAAACTGTTTTTT; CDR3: CASSPRQGANEKLFF
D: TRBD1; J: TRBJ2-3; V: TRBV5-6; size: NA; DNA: TGTGCCAGCAGCTTTCGTAGGACAGGGAGCTCAGATACGCAGTATTTT; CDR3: CASSFRRTGSSDTQYF
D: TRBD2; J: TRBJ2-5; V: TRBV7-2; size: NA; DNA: TGTGCCAGCAGCTTACGGATGGGTGCGGGGGGGCCGTGGGAGACCCAGTACTTC; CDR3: CASSLRMGAGGPWETQYF
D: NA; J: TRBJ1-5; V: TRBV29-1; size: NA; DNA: TGCAGCGTGACGACAGAACATAGCAATCAGCCCCAGCATTTT; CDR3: CSVTTEHSNQPQHF
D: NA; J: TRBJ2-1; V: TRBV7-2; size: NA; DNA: TGTGCCAGCATCCGGGACTTCACCTACAATGAGCAGTTCTTC; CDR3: CASIRDFTYNEQFF
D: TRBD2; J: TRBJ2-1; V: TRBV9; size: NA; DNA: TGTGCCAGCAGCGTAGTAGCGGGCCCCTACAATGAGCAGTTCTTC; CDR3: CASSVVAGPYNEQFF
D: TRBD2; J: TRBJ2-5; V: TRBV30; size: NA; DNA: TGTGCCTGGAGTCAGCGACTAGCGGGAGGGCCTTTGGGGCGAGAGACCCAGTACTTC; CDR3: CAWSQRLAGGPLGRETQYF
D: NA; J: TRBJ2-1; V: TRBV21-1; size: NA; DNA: TGTGCCAGCACCCACAAGCCTAGCGGGGCCGGCCTGCCCAGGCATGAGCAGTTCTTC; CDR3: CASTHKPSGAGLPRHEQFF
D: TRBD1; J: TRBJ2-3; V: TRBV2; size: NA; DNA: TGTGCCAGCAGTCTCGACAGGGGCTCGACAGATACGCAGTATTTT; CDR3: CASSLDRGSTDTQYF
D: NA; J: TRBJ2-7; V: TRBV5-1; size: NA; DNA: TGCGCCAGCAGCCCAAACACCTACGAGCAGTACTTC; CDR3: CASSPNTYEQYF
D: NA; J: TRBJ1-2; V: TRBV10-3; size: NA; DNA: TGTGCCATCAGTGAGTCGGAGGCCTCCCGACTATTGGGCTACACCTTC; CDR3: CAISESEASRLLGYTF
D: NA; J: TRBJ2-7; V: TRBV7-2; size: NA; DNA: TGTGCCAGCAGCTTCACGGGGAGGCACGAGCAGTACTTC; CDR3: CASSFTGRHEQYF
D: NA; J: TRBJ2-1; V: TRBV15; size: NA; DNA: TGTGCCACCAGTCGCTCAGGCGGGGCGGGCTACAATGAGCAGTTCTTC; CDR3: CATSRSGGAGYNEQFF
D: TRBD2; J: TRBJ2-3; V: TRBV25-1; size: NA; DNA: TGTGCCAGCAGTGAATTCGGGCGGGGGACAGATACGCAGTATTTT; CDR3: CASSEFGRGTDTQYF
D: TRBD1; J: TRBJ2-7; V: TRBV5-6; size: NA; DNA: TGTGCCAGCAGTAAGCCGGGACAGGGCTTAGTATACGAGCAGTACTTC; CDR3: CASSKPGQGLVYEQYF
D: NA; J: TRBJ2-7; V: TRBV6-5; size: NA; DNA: TGTGCCAGCAGTTACTCAGGGACACAGACCTACGAGCAGTACTTC; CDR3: CASSYSGTQTYEQYF
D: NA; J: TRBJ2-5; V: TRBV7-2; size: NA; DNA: TGTGCCAGCAGCTTATATCAGAACCAAGAGACCCAGTACTTC; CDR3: CASSLYQNQETQYF
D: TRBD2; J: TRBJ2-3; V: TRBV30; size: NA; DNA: TGTGCCTGGAGTGTAAACGTGCCTAGCGGGAGTCCATATACGCAGTATTTT; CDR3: CAWSVNVPSGSPYTQYF
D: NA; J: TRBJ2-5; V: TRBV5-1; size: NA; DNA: TGCGCCAGCAGCTCCCTCCTGGAGACCCAGTACTTC; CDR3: CASSSLLETQYF
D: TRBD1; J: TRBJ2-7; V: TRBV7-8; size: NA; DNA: TGTGCCAGCAGCTTACAGACGGGACAGGGTCGTCACGAGCAGTACTTC; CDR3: CASSLQTGQGRHEQYF
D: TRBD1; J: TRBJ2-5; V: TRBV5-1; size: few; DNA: TGCGCCAGCAGCGCTTACAGGGGGGTCCAAGAGACCCAGTACTTC; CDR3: CASSAYRGVQETQYF
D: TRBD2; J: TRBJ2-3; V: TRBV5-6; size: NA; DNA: TGTGCCAGCAGCTTGAGAACTAGCGGGACCCGCACAGATACGCAGTATTTT; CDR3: CASSLRTSGTRTDTQYF
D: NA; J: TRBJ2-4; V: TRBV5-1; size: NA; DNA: TGCGCCAGCAGCTTGGTGGGTCAGGGAGGAAACATTCAGTACTTC; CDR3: CASSLVGQGGNIQYF
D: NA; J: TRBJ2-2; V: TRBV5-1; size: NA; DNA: TGCGCCAGCAGCTTGGTAGGGGGACGAACCGGGGAGCTGTTTTTT; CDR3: CASSLVGGRTGELFF
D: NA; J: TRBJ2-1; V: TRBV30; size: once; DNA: TGTGCCTGGAGCCGGCAGGGGACCGATAATGAGCAGTTCTTC; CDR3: CAWSRQGTDNEQFF
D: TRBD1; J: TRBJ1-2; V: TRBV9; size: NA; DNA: TGTGCCAGCAGCCTTGGACAGGAGTATGGCTACACCTTC; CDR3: CASSLGQEYGYTF
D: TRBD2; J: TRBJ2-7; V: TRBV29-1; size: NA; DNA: TGCAGCGTGACGGGACTAGCGGGAGGAGACTCCTACGAGCAGTACTTC; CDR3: CSVTGLAGGDSYEQYF
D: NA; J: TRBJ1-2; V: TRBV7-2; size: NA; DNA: TGTGCCAGCAGCCCGGGCGGGGGCTTCTATGGCTACACCTTC; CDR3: CASSPGGGFYGYTF
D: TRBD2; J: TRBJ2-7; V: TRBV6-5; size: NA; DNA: TGTGCCAGCAGGCTCGGGACTAGCGGCCTGTACTTC; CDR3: CASRLGTSGLYF
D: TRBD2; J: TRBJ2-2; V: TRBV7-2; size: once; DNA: TGTGCCACCCCGTCCCTAGCGGGGAGGAACACCGGGGAGCTGTTTTTT; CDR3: CATPSLAGRNTGELFF
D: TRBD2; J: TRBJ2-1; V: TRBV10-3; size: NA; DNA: TGTGCCATCAGTGTACGCGGGGGGGCGGGACTAGCGGCGTCTGAGCAGTTCTTC; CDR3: CAISVRGGAGLAASEQFF
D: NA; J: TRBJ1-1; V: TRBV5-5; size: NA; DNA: TGTGCCAGCAGCTTGGTTTATGCTGAAGCTTTCTTT; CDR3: CASSLVYAEAFF
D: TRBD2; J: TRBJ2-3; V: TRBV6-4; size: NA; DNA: TGTGCCAGCAGTAGCGGGAGAACAGATACGCAGTATTTT; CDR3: CASSSGRTDTQYF
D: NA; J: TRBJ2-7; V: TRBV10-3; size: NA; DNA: TGTGCCATCAGTGACTCTACCTACGAGCAGTACTTC; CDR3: CAISDSTYEQYF
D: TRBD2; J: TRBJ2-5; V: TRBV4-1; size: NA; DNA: TGCGCCAGCAGCCAAGCCCGGACTAGCGCGGGCCAAGAGACCCAGTACTTC; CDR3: CASSQARTSAGQETQYF
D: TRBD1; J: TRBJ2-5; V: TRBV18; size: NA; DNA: TGTGCCAGCTCACTCGGGACAGGGGTGGAGACCCAGTACTTC; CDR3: CASSLGTGVETQYF
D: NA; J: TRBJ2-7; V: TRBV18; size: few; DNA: TGTGCCAGCTCACCGAACACAGGATACTACCTCTACGAGCAGTACTTC; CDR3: CASSPNTGYYLYEQYF
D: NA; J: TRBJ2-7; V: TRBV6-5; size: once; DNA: TGTGCCAGTAGAGAGGGGGAGAGCGAGCAGTACTTC; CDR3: CASREGESEQYF
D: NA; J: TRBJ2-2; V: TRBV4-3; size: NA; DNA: TGCGCCAGCAGCCAAGATCGTCTAGTCCTAGCCGGGGAGCTGTTTTTT; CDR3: CASSQDRLVLAGELFF
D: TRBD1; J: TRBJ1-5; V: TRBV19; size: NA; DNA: TGTGCCAGTAGTGATACAGGGGACGTCAATCAGCCCCAGCATTTT; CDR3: CASSDTGDVNQPQHF
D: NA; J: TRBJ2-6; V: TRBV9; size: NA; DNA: TGTGCCAGCAGCGTAGCCGGGGTCGGGGCCAACGTCCTGACTTTC; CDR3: CASSVAGVGANVLTF